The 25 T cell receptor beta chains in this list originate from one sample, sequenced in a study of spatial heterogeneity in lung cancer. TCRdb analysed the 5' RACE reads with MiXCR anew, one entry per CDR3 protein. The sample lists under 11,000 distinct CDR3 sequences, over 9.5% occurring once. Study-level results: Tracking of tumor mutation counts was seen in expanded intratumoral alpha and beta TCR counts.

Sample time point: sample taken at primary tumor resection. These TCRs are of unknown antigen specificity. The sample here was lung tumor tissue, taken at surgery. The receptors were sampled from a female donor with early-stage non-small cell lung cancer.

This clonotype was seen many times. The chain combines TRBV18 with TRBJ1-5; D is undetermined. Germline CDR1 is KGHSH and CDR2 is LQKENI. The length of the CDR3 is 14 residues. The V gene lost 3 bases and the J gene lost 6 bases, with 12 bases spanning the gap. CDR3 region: CASSPTGALQPQHF. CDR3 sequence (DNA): TGTGCCAGCTCACCGACTGGAGCACTTCAGCCCCAGCATTTT. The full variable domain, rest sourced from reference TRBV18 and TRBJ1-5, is NAGVMQNPRHLVRRRGQEARLRCSPMKGHSHVYWYRQLPEEGLKFMVYLQKENIIDESGMPKERFSAEFPKEGPSILRIQQVVRGDSAAYFCASSPTGALQPQHFGDGTRLSIL.

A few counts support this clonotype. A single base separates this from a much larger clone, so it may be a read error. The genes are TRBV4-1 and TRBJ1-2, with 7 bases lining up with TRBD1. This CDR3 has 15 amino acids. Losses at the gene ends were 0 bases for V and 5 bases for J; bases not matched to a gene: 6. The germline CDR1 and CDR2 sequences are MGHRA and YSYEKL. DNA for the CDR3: TGCGCCAGCAGCCAAGACGGACAGGAAAGGTATGGCTACACCTTC. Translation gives CASSQDGQERYGYTF.

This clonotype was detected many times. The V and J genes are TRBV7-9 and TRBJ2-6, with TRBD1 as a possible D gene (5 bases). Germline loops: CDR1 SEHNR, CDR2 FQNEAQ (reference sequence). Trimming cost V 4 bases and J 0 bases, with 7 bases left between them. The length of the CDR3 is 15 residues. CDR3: CASSSTGSGANVLTF. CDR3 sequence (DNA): TGTGCCAGCAGCTCAACAGGCTCTGGGGCCAACGTCCTGACTTTC.

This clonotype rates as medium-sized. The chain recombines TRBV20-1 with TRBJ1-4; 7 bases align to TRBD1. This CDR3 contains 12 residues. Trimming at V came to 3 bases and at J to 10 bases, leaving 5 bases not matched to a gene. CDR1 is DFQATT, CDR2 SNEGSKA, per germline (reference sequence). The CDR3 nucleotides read TGCAGTGCTAGCCGCCCAGGGGGAAAACTGTTTTTT. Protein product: CSASRPGGKLFF.

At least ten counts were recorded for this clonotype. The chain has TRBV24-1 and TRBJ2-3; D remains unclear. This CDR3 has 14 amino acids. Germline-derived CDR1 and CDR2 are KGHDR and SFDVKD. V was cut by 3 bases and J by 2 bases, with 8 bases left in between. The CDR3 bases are TGTGCCACCAGTGATCCGTACCACACAGATACGCAGTATTTT. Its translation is CATSDPYHTDTQYF.

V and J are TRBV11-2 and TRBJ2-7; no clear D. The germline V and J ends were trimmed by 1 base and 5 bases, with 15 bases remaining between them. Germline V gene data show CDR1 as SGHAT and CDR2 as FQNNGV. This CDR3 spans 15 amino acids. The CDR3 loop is CASSLGLVSTHEQYF. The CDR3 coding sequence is TGTGCCAGCAGCTTAGGTCTAGTCTCAACCCACGAGCAGTACTTC. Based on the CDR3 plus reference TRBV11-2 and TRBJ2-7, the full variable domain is EAGVAQSPRYKIIEKRQSVAFWCNPISGHATLYWYQQILGQGPKLLIQFQNNGVVDDSQLPKDRFSAERLKGVDSTLKIQPAKLEDSAVYLCASSLGLVSTHEQYFGPGTRLTVT.

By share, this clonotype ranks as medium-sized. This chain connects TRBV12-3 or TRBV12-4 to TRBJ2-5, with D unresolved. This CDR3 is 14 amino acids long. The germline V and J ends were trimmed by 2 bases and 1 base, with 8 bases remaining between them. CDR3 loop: CASSLPVTQETQYF. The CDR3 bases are TGTGCCAGCAGTTTACCCGTGACCCAAGAGACCCAGTACTTC.

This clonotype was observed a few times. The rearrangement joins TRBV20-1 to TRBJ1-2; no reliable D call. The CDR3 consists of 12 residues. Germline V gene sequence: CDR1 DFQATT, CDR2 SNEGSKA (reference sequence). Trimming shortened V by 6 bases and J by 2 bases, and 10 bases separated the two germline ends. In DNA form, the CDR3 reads TGCAGTGCAAGCGGGGAAAACTATGGCTACACCTTC. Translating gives CSASGENYGYTF.

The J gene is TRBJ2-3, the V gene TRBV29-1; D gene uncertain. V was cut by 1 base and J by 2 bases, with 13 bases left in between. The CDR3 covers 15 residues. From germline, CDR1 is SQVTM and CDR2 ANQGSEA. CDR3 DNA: TGCAGCGTTGAAGGCGCGCTAGACGACACAGATACGCAGTATTTT. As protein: CSVEGALDDTDTQYF.

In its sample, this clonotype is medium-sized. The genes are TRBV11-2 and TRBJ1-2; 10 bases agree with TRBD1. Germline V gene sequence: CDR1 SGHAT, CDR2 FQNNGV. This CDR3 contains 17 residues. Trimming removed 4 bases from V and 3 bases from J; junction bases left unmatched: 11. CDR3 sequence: CASSSYGTGDRDYGYTF. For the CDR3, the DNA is TGTGCCAGCAGCTCTTACGGGACAGGGGATAGAGACTATGGCTACACCTTC.

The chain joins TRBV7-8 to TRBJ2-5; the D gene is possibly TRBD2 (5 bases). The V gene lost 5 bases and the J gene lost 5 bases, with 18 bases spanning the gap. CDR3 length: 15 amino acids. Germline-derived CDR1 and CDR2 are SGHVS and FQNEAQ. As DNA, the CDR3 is TGTGCCAGCAGCCAAGAAAGACTACAGAGTGAGACCCAGTACTTC. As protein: CASSQERLQSETQYF.

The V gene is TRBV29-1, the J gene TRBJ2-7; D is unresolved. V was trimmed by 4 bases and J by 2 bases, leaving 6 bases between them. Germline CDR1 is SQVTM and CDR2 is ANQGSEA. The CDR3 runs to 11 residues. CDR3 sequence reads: CSVGDAYEQYF. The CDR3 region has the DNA TGCAGCGTTGGCGACGCCTACGAGCAGTACTTC.

The CDR3 DNA reads as TGTGCCAGCGGGTCAGGGGGCGTAATCTATGGCTACACCTTC. It specifies CASGSGGVIYGYTF. This sequence joins TRBV28 and TRBJ1-2; 8 bases map to TRBD1. V lost 8 bases, J lost 4 bases, and 9 bases stayed unmatched. The CDR3 loop spans 14 amino acids. Germline CDR1 and CDR2: MDHEN and SYDVKM.

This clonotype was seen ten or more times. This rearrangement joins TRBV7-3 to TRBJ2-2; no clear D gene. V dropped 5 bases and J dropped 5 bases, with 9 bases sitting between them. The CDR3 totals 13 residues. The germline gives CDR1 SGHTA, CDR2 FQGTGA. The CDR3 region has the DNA TGTGCCAGCAGCCCCATAACAACCGGGGAGCTGTTTTTT. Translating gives CASSPITTGELFF.

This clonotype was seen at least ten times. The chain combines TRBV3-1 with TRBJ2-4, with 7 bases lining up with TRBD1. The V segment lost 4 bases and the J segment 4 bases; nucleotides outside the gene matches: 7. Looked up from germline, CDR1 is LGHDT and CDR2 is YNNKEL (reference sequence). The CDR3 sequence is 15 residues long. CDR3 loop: CASSLEGTEKNIQYF. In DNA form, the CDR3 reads TGTGCCAGCAGCCTAGAAGGGACAGAGAAAAACATTCAGTACTTC.

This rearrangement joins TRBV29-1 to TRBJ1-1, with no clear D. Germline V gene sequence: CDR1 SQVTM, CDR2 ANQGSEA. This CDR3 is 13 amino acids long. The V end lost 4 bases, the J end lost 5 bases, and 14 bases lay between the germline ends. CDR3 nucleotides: TGCAGCGTTGGTGCGGGGAGTGGAACTGAAGCTTTCTTT. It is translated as CSVGAGSGTEAFF. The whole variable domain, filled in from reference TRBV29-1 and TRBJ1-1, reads SAVISQKPSRDICQRGTSLTIQCQVDSQVTMMFWYRQQPGQSLTLIATANQGSEATYESGFVIDKFPISRPNLTFSTLTVSNMSPEDSSIYLCSVGAGSGTEAFFGQGTRLTVV.

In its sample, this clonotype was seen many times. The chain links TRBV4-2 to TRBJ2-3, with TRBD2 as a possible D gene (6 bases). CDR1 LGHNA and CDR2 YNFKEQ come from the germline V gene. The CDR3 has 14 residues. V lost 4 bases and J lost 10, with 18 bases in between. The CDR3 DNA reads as TGTGCCAGCAGCCGTGTAGACCCCGGGAGCGCGCAGTATTTT. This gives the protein CASSRVDPGSAQYF.

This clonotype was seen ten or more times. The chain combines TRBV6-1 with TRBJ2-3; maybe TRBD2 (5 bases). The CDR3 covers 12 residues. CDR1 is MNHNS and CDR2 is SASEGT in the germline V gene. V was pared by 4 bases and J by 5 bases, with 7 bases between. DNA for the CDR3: TGTGCCAGCAGTGTCAGCGGAGATACGCAGTATTTT. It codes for CASSVSGDTQYF.

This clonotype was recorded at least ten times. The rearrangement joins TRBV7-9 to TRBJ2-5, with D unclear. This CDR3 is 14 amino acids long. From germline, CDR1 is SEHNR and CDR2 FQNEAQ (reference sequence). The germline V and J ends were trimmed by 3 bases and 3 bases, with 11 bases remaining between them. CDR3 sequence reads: CASSFTGVEETQYF. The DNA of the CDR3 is TGTGCCAGCAGCTTTACTGGGGTGGAAGAGACCCAGTACTTC.

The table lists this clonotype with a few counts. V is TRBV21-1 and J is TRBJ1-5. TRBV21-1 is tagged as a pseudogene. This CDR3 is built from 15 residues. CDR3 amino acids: CASSTWSTGNQPQHF. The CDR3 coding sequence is TGTGCCAGCAGCACTTGGTCGACGGGGAATCAGCCCCAGCATTTT.

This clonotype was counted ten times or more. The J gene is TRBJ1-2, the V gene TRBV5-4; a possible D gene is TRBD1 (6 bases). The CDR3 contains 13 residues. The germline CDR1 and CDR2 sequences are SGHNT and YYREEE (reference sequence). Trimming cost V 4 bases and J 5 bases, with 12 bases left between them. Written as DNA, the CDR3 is TGTGCCAGCAGCCAGACAGGAAAATATGGCTACACCTTC. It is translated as CASSQTGKYGYTF.

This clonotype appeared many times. CDR3 residues: CASSPTTNTEAFF. In DNA, the CDR3 is TGTGCCAGCTCACCAACCACCAACACTGAAGCTTTCTTT. The rearrangement uses TRBV18 and TRBJ1-1; no definite D call. Trimming took off 2 bases at V and 2 bases at J, with 6 bases between the two ends. CDR1 is KGHSH and CDR2 is LQKENI in the germline V gene. The CDR3 length is 13 residues.

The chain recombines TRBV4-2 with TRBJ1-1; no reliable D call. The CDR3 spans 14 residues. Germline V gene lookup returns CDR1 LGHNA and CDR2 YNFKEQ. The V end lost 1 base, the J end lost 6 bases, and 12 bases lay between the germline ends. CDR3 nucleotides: TGTGCCAGCAGCCAAGCGAGCCATGGGGCTGAAGCTTTCTTT. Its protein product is CASSQASHGAEAFF.

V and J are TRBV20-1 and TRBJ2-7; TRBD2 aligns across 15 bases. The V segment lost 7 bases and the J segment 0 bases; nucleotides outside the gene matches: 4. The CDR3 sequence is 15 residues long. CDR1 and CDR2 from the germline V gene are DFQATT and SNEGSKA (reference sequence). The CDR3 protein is CSVPGLAGGSYEQYF. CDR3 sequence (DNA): TGCAGTGTCCCGGGACTAGCGGGGGGCTCCTACGAGCAGTACTTC.

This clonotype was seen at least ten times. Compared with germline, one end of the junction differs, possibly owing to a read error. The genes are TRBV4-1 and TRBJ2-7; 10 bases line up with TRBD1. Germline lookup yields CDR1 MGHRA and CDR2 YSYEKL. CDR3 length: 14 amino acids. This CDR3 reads CASSPGQGLYEQYF. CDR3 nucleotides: TGCGCCAGTAGCCCGGGACAGGGGTTATACGAGCAGTACTTC.